The rows below give T cell receptor beta chains drawn from one sample of a study of untreated major depressive disorder. Using immunoSEQ multiplex PCR, the repertoire was profiled, and TCRdb retains in-frame clones only, with some absent. The sample gives fewer than 30,000 clones, around 93% of which show up once; 0.72% is in the top ten. The sample was CD4+ T cells from PBMCs. These receptors originate from a woman in her 30s with major depressive disorder. The CDR3 runs from the conserved cysteine through the conserved F or W. The D gene is left open where the match is weak. Expanded clones are given a class, and other clones once, few, many or no size at all.

V: TRBV4-2; J: TRBJ2-3; length: 16; size: NA; D: NA; DNA: TGTGCCAGCACCTCCGGGCAGGGCGCGGGCACAGATACGCAGTATTTT; CDR3: CASTSGQGAGTDTQYF
V: TRBV11-2; J: TRBJ2-5; length: 14; size: NA; D: TRBD2; DNA: TGTGCCAGCAGCTTAGACGGAGCGGGGGGGACCCAGTACTTC; CDR3: CASSLDGAGGTQYF
V: TRBV2; J: TRBJ2-1; length: 14; size: NA; D: NA; DNA: TGTGCCAGTAGAACAGGGAGCTCCTACAATGAGCAGTTCTTC; CDR3: CASRTGSSYNEQFF
V: TRBV5-1; J: TRBJ1-3; length: 14; size: NA; D: NA; DNA: TGCGCCAGCAGCTTGGAAACAGCCAGAAACACCATATATTTT; CDR3: CASSLETARNTIYF
V: TRBV5-1; J: TRBJ1-1; length: 12; size: NA; D: NA; DNA: TGCGCCAGCAAAACAGGGAACACTGAAGCTTTCTTT; CDR3: CASKTGNTEAFF
V: TRBV15; J: TRBJ1-2; length: 14; size: NA; D: NA; DNA: TGTGCCACCAGCAGAGGAACTTCGACTTCGGGCTACACCTTC; CDR3: CATSRGTSTSGYTF
V: TRBV2; J: TRBJ1-2; length: 15; size: NA; D: NA; DNA: TGTGCCAGCAGTGAAGAATTCATGGCGAACTATGGCTACACCTTC; CDR3: CASSEEFMANYGYTF
V: TRBV5-1; J: TRBJ2-1; length: 16; size: NA; D: TRBD2; DNA: TGCGCCAGCAGCTTGCTAGCGGGAGTGTCCTACAATGAGCAGTTCTTC; CDR3: CASSLLAGVSYNEQFF
V: TRBV7-9; J: TRBJ2-7; length: 14; size: NA; D: TRBD1; DNA: TGTGCCAGCAGCCACGGACAGGGACCCTACGAGCAGTACTTC; CDR3: CASSHGQGPYEQYF
V: TRBV11-1; J: TRBJ2-7; length: 19; size: NA; D: TRBD2; DNA: TGTGCCAGCAGCTTAGGCCAGCGGGAGGGCCTAAAAAACCCCTACGAGCAGTACTTC; CDR3: CASSLGQREGLKNPYEQYF
V: TRBV28; J: TRBJ1-4; length: 12; size: NA; D: NA; DNA: TGTGGCGCCGGGCGGTTGAATGAAAAACTGTTTTTT; CDR3: CGAGRLNEKLFF
V: TRBV4-2; J: TRBJ1-5; length: 13; size: NA; D: NA; DNA: TGTGCCAGCAGCCAAGATTACAATCAGCCCCAGCATTTT; CDR3: CASSQDYNQPQHF
V: TRBV29-1; J: TRBJ2-3; length: 15; size: NA; D: TRBD1; DNA: TGCAGCGTTGCAGAGGGACAGGGACATGCAGATACGCAGTATTTT; CDR3: CSVAEGQGHADTQYF
V: TRBV4-2; J: TRBJ1-4; length: 16; size: once; D: TRBD1; DNA: TGTGCCAGCAGCCAAGTATTGGGGACAGACAATGAAAAACTGTTTTTT; CDR3: CASSQVLGTDNEKLFF